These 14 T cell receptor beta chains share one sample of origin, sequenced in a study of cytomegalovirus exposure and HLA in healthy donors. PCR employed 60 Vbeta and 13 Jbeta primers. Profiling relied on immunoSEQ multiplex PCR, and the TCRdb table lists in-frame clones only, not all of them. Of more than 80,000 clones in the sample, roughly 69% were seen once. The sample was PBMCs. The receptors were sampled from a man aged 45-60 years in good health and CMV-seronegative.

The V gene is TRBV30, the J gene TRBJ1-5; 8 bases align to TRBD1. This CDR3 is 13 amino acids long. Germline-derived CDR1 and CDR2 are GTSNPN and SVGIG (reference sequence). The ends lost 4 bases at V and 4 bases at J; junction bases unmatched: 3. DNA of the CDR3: TGTGCCTGGACAGGGGGCAATAATCAGCCCCAGCATTTT. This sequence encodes CAWTGGNNQPQHF.

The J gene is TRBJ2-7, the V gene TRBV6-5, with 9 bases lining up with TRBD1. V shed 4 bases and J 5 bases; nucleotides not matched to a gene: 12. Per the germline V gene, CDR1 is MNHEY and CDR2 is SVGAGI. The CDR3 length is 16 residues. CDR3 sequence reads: CASSSPRDREKHEQYF. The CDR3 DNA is TGTGCCAGCAGTTCGCCCCGGGACAGGGAAAAACACGAGCAGTACTTC.

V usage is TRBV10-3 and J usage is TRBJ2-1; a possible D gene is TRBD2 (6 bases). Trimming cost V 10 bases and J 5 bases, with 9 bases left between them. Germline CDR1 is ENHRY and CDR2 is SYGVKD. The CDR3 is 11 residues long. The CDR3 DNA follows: TGTGCCACGCGGGGAGACAATGAGCAGTTCTTC. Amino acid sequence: CATRGDNEQFF.

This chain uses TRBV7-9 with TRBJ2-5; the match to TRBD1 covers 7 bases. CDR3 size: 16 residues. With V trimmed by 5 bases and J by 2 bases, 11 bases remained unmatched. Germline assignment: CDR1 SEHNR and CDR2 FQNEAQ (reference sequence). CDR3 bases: TGTGCCAGCAGCCAACCAGGGACAGAATCTCAAGAGACCCAGTACTTC. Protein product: CASSQPGTESQETQYF.

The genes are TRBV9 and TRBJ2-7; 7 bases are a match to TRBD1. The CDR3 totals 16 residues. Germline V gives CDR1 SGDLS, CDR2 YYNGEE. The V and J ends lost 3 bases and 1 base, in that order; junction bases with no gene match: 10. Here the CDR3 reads CASSARDSRSSYEQYF. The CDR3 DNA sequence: TGTGCCAGCAGCGCCCGGGACAGCCGAAGTTCCTACGAGCAGTACTTC. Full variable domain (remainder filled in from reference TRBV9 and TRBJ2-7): DSGVTQTPKHLITATGQRVTLRCSPRSGDLSVYWYQQSLDQGLQFLIQYYNGEERAKGNILERFSAQQFPDLHSELNLSSLELGDSALYFCASSARDSRSSYEQYFGPGTRLTVT.

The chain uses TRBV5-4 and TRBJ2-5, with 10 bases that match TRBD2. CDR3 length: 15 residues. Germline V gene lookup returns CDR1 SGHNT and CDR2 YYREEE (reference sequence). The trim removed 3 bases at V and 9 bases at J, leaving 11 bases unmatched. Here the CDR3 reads CASSYSGGAYEAQYF. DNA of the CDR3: TGTGCCAGCAGCTACAGCGGGGGGGCTTACGAGGCCCAGTACTTC.

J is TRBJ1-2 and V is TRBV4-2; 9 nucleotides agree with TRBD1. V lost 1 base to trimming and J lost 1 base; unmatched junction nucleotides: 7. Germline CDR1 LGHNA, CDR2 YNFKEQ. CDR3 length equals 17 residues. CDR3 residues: CASSQVGTGQGNYGYTF. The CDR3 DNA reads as TGTGCCAGCAGCCAAGTCGGTACGGGACAGGGTAACTATGGCTACACCTTC.

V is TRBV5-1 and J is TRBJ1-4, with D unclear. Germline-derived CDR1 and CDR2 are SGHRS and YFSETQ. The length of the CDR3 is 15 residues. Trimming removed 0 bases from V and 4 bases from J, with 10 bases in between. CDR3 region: CASSLEPGVNEKLFF. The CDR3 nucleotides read TGCGCCAGCAGCTTGGAGCCCGGGGTTAATGAAAAACTGTTTTTT.

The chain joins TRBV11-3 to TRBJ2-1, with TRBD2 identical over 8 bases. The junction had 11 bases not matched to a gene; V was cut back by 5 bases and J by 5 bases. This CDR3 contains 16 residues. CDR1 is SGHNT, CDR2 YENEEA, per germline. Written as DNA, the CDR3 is TGTGCCAGCAGCGTAGCCTTTAGCGGGACTAACAATGAGCAGTTCTTC. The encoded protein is CASSVAFSGTNNEQFF.

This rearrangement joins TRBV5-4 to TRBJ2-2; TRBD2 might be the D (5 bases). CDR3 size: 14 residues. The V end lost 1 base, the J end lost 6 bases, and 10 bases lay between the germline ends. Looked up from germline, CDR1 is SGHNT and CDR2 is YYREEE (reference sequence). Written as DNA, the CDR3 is TGTGCCAGCAGCTTGCAGGAAGCGGCCGGGGAGCTGTTTTTT. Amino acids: CASSLQEAAGELFF. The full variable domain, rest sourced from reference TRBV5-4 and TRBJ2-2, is ETGVTQSPTHLIKTRGQQVTLRCSSQSGHNTVSWYQQALGQGPQFIFQYYREEENGRGNFPPRFSGLQFPNYSSELNVNALELDDSALYLCASSLQEAAGELFFGEGSRLTVL.

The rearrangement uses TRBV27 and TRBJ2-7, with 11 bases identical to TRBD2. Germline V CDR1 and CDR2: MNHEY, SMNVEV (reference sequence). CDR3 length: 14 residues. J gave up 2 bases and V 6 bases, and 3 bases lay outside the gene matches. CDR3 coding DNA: TGTGCCAGCAGCCGACTAGCGGGAACCTACGAGCAGTACGTC. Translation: CASSRLAGTYEQYV.

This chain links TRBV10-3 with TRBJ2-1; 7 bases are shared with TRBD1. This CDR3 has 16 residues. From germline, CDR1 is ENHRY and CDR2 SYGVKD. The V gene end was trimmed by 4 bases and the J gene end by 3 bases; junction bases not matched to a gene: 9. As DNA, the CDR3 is TGTGCCATCAGTGGTGGGGACGGACAGGTCTACAATGAGCAGTTCTTC. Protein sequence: CAISGGDGQVYNEQFF.

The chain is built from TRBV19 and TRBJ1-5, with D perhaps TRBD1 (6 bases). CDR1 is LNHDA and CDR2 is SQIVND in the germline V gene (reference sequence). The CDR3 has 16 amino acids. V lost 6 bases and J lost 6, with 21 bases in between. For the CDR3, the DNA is TGTGCCAGTAGGGACCCAATCGGCAGGGGACGTCAGCCCCAGCATTTT. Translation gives CASRDPIGRGRQPQHF.

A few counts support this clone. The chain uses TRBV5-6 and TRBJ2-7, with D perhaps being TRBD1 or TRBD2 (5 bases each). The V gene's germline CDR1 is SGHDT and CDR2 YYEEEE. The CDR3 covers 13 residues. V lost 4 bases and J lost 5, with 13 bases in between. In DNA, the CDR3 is TGTGCCAGCAGCATGGGACGGCGGCACGAGCAGTACTTC. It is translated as CASSMGRRHEQYF.